The subject of this entry is one T cell receptor beta chain. The sample, approximately 10 milliliters of peripheral blood, was drawn from each donor. The data belong to a study of blood T cells in healthy people across ages. CDR1 and CDR2 (germline): DFQATT, SNEGSKA (reference sequence). This CDR3 spans 15 amino acids. It was with a sample-barcoded 5' primer and a J-beta primer mix that a second PCR of roughly 7 to 12 cycles was run. MiXCR was run by TCRdb on the 5' RACE reads, yielding one entry per CDR3 protein. The sample lists 550,000 to 750,000 distinct CDR3 sequences; around 21% were seen once. This TCR was sampled from a man aged 70-80 years in good health. J is TRBJ2-7 and V is TRBV20-1, with 13 bases lining up with TRBD2. The DNA end lines up better with TRBJ2-1; the J call may be wrong. Sequencing was done on a sample of blood. CDR3 protein: CSARPTSGRVNEQFF. CDR3 nucleotides: TGCAGTGCTAGACCTACTAGCGGGAGGGTTAATGAGCAGTTCTTC.